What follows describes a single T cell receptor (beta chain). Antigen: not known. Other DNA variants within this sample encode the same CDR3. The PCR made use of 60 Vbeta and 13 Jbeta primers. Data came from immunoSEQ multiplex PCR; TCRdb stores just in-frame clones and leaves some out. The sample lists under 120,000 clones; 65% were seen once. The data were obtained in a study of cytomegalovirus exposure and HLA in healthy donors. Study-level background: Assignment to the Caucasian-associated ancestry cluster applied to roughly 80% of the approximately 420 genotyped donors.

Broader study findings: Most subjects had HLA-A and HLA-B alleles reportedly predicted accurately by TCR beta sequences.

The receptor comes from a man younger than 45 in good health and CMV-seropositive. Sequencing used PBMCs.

DNA of the CDR3: TGTGCCAGCAGCTTATCAGGGGCCAGCTACGAGCAGTACTTC. Translation gives CASSLSGASYEQYF. The V and J genes are TRBV7-2 and TRBJ2-7; weak D call: TRBD1 (6 bases). Trimming cost V 2 bases and J 3 bases, with 11 bases left between them. Looked up from germline, CDR1 is SGHTA and CDR2 is FQGNSA. CDR3 size: 14 residues.